Presented here are 4 T cell receptor beta chains from one specimen sequenced in a study of human T cells and chemical hapten exposure. TCRdb reprocessed the 5' RACE reads via MiXCR and lists one record per CDR3 protein. The sample contains more than 140,000 distinct CDR3 sequences, roughly 4.1% of which appear only once. The study extracted total RNA from unfractionated whole blood. Every receptor here comes from a female donor in good health.

This clonotype was found many times. The chain employs TRBV10-3 and TRBJ1-1, with no clear D. The germline V and J ends were trimmed by 0 bases and 1 base, with 9 bases remaining between them. Germline loops: CDR1 ENHRY, CDR2 SYGVKD. This CDR3 contains 15 residues. The CDR3 loop reads CAISESILQNTEAFF. CDR3 nucleotide sequence: TGTGCCATCAGTGAGTCGATCCTGCAGAACACTGAAGCTTTCTTT.

This clonotype was seen many times. This chain uses TRBV21-1 with TRBJ1-3. TRBV21-1 is classified as a pseudogene. The CDR3 extends over 17 amino acids. CDR3 region: CASSKQGRSDDSDTIYF. The CDR3 DNA reads as TGTGCCAGCAGCAAGCAAGGACGCTCGGATGACTCAGACACCATATATTTT.

This clonotype has ten or more counts. The V call is TRBV28, the J call TRBJ2-1; TRBD2 matches 7 bases. Per the germline V gene, CDR1 is MDHEN and CDR2 is SYDVKM. The CDR3 covers 15 residues. The trim removed 2 bases at V and 3 bases at J, leaving 4 bases unmatched. This CDR3 reads CASSLMAGVYNEQFF. The DNA for the CDR3 is TGTGCCAGCAGTTTAATGGCGGGGGTCTACAATGAGCAGTTCTTC.

This clonotype appeared a few times. V and J are TRBV7-9 and TRBJ1-1; D not certain. Looked up from germline, CDR1 is SEHNR and CDR2 is FQNEAQ (reference sequence). The CDR3 extends over 14 amino acids. V was pared by 1 base and J by 1 base, with 7 bases between. This chain's CDR3 is CASSLEWENTEAFF. DNA for the CDR3: TGTGCCAGCAGCTTAGAATGGGAGAACACTGAAGCTTTCTTT.